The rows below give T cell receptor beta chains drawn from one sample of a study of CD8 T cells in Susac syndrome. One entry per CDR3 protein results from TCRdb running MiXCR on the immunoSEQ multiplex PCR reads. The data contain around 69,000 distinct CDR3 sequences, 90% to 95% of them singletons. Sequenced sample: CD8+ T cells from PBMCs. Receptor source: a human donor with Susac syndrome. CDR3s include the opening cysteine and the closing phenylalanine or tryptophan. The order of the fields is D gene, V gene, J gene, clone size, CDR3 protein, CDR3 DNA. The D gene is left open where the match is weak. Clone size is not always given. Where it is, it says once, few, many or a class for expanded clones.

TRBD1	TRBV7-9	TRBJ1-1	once	CASSWDRGQSTEAFF	TGTGCCAGCAGCTGGGACAGGGGCCAGAGCACTGAAGCTTTCTTT
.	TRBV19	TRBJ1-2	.	CASSRTAEYGYTF	TGTGCCAGTAGTCGGACAGCCGAGTATGGCTACACCTTC
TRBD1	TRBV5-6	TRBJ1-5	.	CASSRGGTGSVVQPQHF	TGTGCCAGCAGCCGGGGTGGGACAGGGAGCGTGGTCCAGCCCCAGCATTTT
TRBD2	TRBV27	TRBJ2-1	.	CASSRRTSGWENEQFF	TGTGCCAGCAGTAGAAGGACTAGCGGGTGGGAGAATGAGCAGTTCTTC
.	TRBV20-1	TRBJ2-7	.	CSVTSPGLLNEQYF	TGCAGTGTTACGTCCCCGGGACTGTTAAACGAGCAGTACTTC
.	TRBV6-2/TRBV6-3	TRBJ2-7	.	CVTGNYEQYF	TGTGTCACAGGAAACTACGAGCAGTACTTC
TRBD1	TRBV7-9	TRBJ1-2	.	CASSMGQPDYGYTF	TGTGCCAGCAGCATGGGACAGCCCGACTATGGCTACACCTTC
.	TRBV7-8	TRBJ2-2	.	CASSSRRGYTGELFF	TGTGCCAGCAGCTCTCGAAGGGGTTACACCGGGGAGCTGTTTTTT
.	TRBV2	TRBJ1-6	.	CASMNLGSPLHF	TGTGCCAGCATGAATCTTGGGTCACCCCTCCACTTT
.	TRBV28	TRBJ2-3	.	CASSLAADTQYF	TGTGCCAGCAGTTTAGCCGCAGATACGCAGTATTTT
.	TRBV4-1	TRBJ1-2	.	CASSQTDPEYGYTF	TGCGCCAGCAGCCAAACAGACCCTGAGTACGGCTACACCTTC
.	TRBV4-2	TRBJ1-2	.	CASSQDAAQGKDGYTF	TGTGCCAGCAGCCAAGATGCGGCACAGGGTAAGGATGGCTACACCTTC
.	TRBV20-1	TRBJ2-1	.	CSARAGYNEQFF	TGCAGTGCTAGAGCTGGGTACAATGAGCAGTTCTTC
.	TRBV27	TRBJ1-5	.	CASSPSGHPSNQPQHF	TGTGCCAGCAGTCCATCTGGACATCCCTCCAATCAGCCCCAGCATTTT
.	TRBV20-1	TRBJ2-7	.	CSAPGADRYEQYF	TGCAGTGCTCCTGGGGCAGATAGATACGAGCAGTACTTC
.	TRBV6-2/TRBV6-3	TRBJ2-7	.	CASSYPPRRGFSYEQYF	TGTGCCAGCAGTTACCCTCCCCGTCGCGGGTTCTCCTACGAGCAGTACTTC
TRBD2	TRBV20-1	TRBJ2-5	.	CSAETSGRTPQYF	TGCAGTGCAGAGACGAGCGGGAGGACGCCCCAGTACTTC
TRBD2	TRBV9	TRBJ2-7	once	CASSVAPGGRDEQYF	TGTGCCAGCAGCGTAGCGCCGGGGGGGCGGGACGAGCAGTACTTC
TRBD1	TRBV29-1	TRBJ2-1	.	CSVEDTGTGDDYNEQFF	TGCAGCGTTGAAGACACCGGGACAGGGGACGACTACAATGAGCAGTTCTTC
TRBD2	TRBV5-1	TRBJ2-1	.	CASSLGTSGQYNEQFF	TGCGCCAGCAGCTTGGGGACTAGCGGGCAGTACAATGAGCAGTTCTTC
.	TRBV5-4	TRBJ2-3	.	CASSLRAGRTDTQYF	TGTGCCAGCAGCTTGCGGGCAGGCCGCACAGATACGCAGTATTTT
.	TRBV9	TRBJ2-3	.	CASSVSAFSTDTQYF	TGTGCCAGCAGCGTCTCTGCATTTAGCACAGATACGCAGTATTTT
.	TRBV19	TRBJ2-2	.	CASSIRGFDTGELFF	TGTGCCAGTAGTATACGAGGGTTTGACACCGGGGAGCTGTTTTTT
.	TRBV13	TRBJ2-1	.	CASSLGLASVNEQFF	TGTGCCAGCAGCTTGGGACTGGCATCCGTCAATGAGCAGTTCTTC
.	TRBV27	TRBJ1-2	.	CASSLSGSFYGYTF	TGTGCCAGCAGTTTATCGGGTTCTTTCTATGGCTACACCTTC
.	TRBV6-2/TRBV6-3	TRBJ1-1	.	CASSYAGYLNTEAFF	TGTGCCAGCAGTTACGCGGGGTACCTGAACACTGAAGCTTTCTTT
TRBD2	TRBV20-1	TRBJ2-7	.	CSAPRRGGDEQYF	TGCAGTGCTCCGAGGCGGGGGGGCGACGAGCAGTACTTC
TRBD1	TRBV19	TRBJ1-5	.	CASSITGGNQPQHF	TGTGCCAGTAGCATAACAGGGGGCAATCAGCCCCAGCATTTT